The sequence of this T cell receptor beta chain was determined in a study of cytomegalovirus exposure and HLA in healthy donors (dated by TCRdb to 2017 to 2019). Regarding the research as a whole: According to an earlier analysis of 550 to 750 of the donors, about 190 million T cells yielded 90 million to 130 million unique TCR beta sequences and about 300 Gb of sequence data. The T cell repertoires of around 730 subjects were profiled by immunosequencing and related to cytomegalovirus serostatus. A later genetic analysis used genome-wide SNP genotypes for about three fifths of the 666 donors, treating that subset as a discovery cohort. Besides the first cohort of roughly 660 subjects, a separate validation cohort made up of roughly 120 different subjects was used. The aim of the study was to test whether cataloging public T cell receptors could identify signatures of past pathogen exposure. Rather than drawing on any new phenotypic data, the later analysis identified candidate immune exposures from TCR beta sequences and the way those sequences occurred across donors. An early release covering just under 650 HLA-typed donors comprised approximately 290 gigabases of sequencing data and approximately 80 million unique TCR sequences. In an earlier analysis of roughly 600 of the donors, high-throughput TCR beta sequencing was used to judge whether each TCR beta V gene segment behaved as functional or pseudogenic. On average, over 200,000 unique TCR beta nucleotide sequences were sequenced per donor among more than 350 genotyped donors of the cohort, with 15% to 20% of those sequences being non-productive. Of the roughly 410 genotyped donors, approximately 80% were placed in the genetic ancestry cluster associated with self-reported Caucasian donors. In a later analysis, previously published TCR beta repertoires from 670 or so donors were re-analyzed and high-resolution HLA genotyping was added so that TCR occurrence patterns could be studied. All discovery cohort repertoires had been generated using a single sequencing platform. Typing coverage differed by locus: A, B, C, DRB1 and DQB1 were typed in roughly 629-630 donors, DQA1 in approximately 520, DPA1 in over 600, and DPB1 in approximately 450. HLA typing included class I and class II loci at four-digit resolution. To predict cytomegalovirus infection status, the study brought together high-throughput TCR immunosequencing, statistical association of individual TCRs with disease status, and machine learning. Donor age, sex, ethnicity and CMV serostatus were collected together with the repertoire data. Roughly five DR-DQ haplotypes were treated as single units for association and clustering because of strong linkage in the cohort. The research as a whole found: Compared with equally common non-associated chains, HLA-associated TCR beta chains in a later analysis were more clonally expanded and had lower generation probabilities. Most TCR sequences were seen in very few donors, while some public TCRs were found in many individuals. Some IMGT-functional V segments, including TRBV6-2 and TRBV6-3, could not be told apart with the 87-base-pair reads, so those segments were excluded. Presence/absence analyses assumed roughly uniform sequencing depth across donors, an assumption that may not hold. Linkage disequilibrium might explain the correlated functional status among segregating V segments, but an unknown experimental factor could not be ruled out. Cytomegalovirus status was reported to be diagnosed by the classifier with high specificity and sensitivity in both the original and validation cohorts. Specific HLA alleles were associated with more than 15,000 TCR beta sequences at a false discovery rate of 0.05 in a later analysis. In a later genetic analysis, fewer N-insertions in productive TCRs were reported among donors in an Asian-associated ancestry cluster than the roughly 710-donor mean. According to a later analysis, parvovirus B19, influenza, CMV and Epstein-Barr virus appeared linked to several top co-occurrence clusters. The study listed 150 to 200 TCR beta chains as associated with cytomegalovirus. In vitro tests confirmed that three of the cytomegalovirus-associated TCR beta chains recognize cytomegalovirus antigens. Most CMV-associated TCR beta chains appeared to be HLA-restricted in a later analysis, and the HLA associations seemed to be driven largely by CMV exposure. In a later analysis, the rate of TCR association differed among HLA loci, with DRB1 alleles having the most associated TCRs and HLA-C alleles having the fewest. When HLA alleles, especially DR and DQ, strongly co-occurred, attributing TCR associations to individual alleles was difficult. According to the authors, the approach could potentially be generalized to other disease states and immunological phenotypes. A cluster of highly shared sequence variants was judged likely to represent a technical artifact of the sequencing pipeline. A further reported finding was that TCR beta sequences accurately predicted the HLA-A and HLA-B alleles for most subjects in the first cohort. Roughly 15 rarely observed V segments, including chromosome 9 orphons, were excluded from the earlier analysis of about 610 of the donors because counts were too low. Only TCR beta chains were sequenced in this cohort, and the absence of alpha or paired-chain data limited detectable features. In an earlier analysis of 587 of the donors, most TCR beta V segments appeared in productive rearrangements about 87% or about 30% of the time, broadly matching IMGT annotations. For the cohort, immune exposure information was limited to CMV serostatus. A later genetic analysis associated a missense DCLRE1C variant with V-gene and J-gene trimming of TCR beta chains, and an independent cohort replicated the association. HLA typing was unavailable for some donors at each locus, so association tests used only the typed subset.

Comments on this clone: No antigen is known for it. No much larger clone is present one base from it, and per-base qualities are unavailable.

Library construction relied on the immunoSEQ multiplex PCR assay. For the multiplex PCR, a mixture combining 60 forward primers for TCR Vbeta segments and 13 reverse primers for TCR Jbeta segments was used. A multiplex PCR assay on genomic DNA amplified the CDR3 region of rearranged TCR beta genes. The Illumina HiSeq System was used to sequence the amplified TCR beta libraries as 87-base-pair reads. On the authors' methods: A later analysis counted about 80 million unique TCR beta chains across the roughly 700 repertoires, and around 12 million of these chains were shared by at least two donors. Raw reads were error-corrected and collapsed into unique sequences by a nearest-neighbor algorithm in which closely related sequences were merged to remove PCR and sequencing errors. V, D and J gene segments were assigned by aligning CDR3 sequences to IMGT reference sequences. For a sequence to be retained, at least a six-nucleotide match to both a V gene segment and a J gene segment was required. Rearrangements were classified as productive when the CDR3 lacked stop codons and remained in frame with V and J, and all other rearrangements were classified as non-productive. Following IMGT convention, CDR3 was defined as the stretch from the second conserved V-encoded cysteine up to the conserved J-encoded phenylalanine. In an earlier analysis of roughly 610 of the donors, sequences lacking an unambiguous match to a single V gene segment were excluded. In an earlier analysis of around 600 of the donors, V segments were called functional above 56.7% productive rearrangements and were called segregating when the between-donor standard deviation exceeded 5%. A statistical classification framework was built for diagnosing cytomegalovirus status from the catalog of TCR beta chain sequences. In a later analysis, V and J genes were assigned by comparing TCR nucleotide sequences against IMGT/GENE-DB human TR gene sequences. A later analysis assigned CDR3 sequences and most-parsimonious VDJ recombination scenarios with the TCRdist pipeline. In a later analysis, each TCR beta chain was defined by its CDR3 amino acid sequence together with its V-gene family, and reads without a unique V-gene family were excluded. A later analysis removed 592 highly shared, low-generation-probability nucleotide sequences to deal with suspected cross-contamination and a sequencing artifact. For each public chain, a later analysis derived a clonal expansion index from normalized ranks of inferred template counts within each repertoire. Generation probabilities in a later analysis came from a VDJ recombination model fitted to out-of-frame rearrangements, and those results were checked against IGoR. In a later analysis, hypergeometric tests were used to score TCR-TCR, TCR-HLA and TCR-CMV co-occurrence, with a repertoire-size bias correction applied to TCR pairs. A later analysis estimated false discovery rates by permuting HLA or CMV assignments 20 times. In a later analysis, co-occurring TCRs were grouped using DBSCAN, and TCRdist sequence similarity was added for clustering within HLA-allele-positive subsets. Co-occurrence clustering excluded repertoires with fewer than 30,000 or more than 120,000 public chains, plus five with anomalous nucleotide sharing. TCRdb provides this immuneACCESS table in a form limited to in-frame rearrangements. Some clones are lacking; in checked studies, under half of them reflect an unresolved V gene, and why the rest are absent is not known. The V and J calls and clone size are taken from that table; D and trimming were inferred from the DNA. Recorded for this sample are over 100,000 clones; 78% of them occurred a single time. 2.5% to 3.5% of the sample is in the top ten clones.

V and J are truncated by 4 bases and 8 bases respectively, leaving an intervening sequence of 12 bases. Taken from cysteine to phenylalanine, the CDR3 has 13 residues. Only the CDR3 part of the read is kept: 39 bases, read in frame from the first base. The germline V gene provides CDR1 MGHRA and CDR2 YSYEKL. The cohort was made up of several hundred healthy bone marrow donors. Cohort members were all nominally healthy when sampled, although unrecorded immune exposures were likely present. The donor was CMV seropositive and was included in the group of 250 to 350 seropositive cohort members. Every donor gave a peripheral blood sample, and the peripheral blood mononuclear cells from that sample were used for TCR beta sequencing. Genomic DNA was extracted from the blood cell samples with the Qiagen DNeasy Blood Extraction Kit.

The material sequenced was PBMCs. This TCR was sampled from a woman aged 30 to 39 in good health and CMV-seropositive. The V and J segments used are TRBV4-1 and TRBJ1-3; 5 matching bases give a weak D call of TRBD1. The CDR3 protein sequence reads: CASSLRRGDTIYF. The DNA sequence reads TGCGCCAGCAGCCTCAGGAGGGGAGACACCATATATTTT.